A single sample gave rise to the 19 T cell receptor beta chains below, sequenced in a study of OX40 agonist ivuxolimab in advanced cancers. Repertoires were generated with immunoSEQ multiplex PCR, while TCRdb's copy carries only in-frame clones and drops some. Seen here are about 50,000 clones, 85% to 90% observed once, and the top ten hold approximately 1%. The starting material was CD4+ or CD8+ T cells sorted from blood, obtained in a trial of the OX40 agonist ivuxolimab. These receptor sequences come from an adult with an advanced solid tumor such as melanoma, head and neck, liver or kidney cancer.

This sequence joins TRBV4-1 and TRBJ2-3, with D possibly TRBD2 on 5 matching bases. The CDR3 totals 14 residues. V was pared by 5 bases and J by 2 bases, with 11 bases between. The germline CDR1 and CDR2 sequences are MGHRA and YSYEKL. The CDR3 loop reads CASSASGSTDTQYF. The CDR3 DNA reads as TGCGCCAGCAGCGCTTCGGGGTCCACAGATACGCAGTATTTT.

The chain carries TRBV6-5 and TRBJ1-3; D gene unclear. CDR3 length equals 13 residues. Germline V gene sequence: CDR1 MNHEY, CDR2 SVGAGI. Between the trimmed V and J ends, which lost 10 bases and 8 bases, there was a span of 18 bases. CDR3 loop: CATLKTGVDTIYF. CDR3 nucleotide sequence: TGTGCCACCCTGAAAACCGGAGTCGACACCATATATTTT.

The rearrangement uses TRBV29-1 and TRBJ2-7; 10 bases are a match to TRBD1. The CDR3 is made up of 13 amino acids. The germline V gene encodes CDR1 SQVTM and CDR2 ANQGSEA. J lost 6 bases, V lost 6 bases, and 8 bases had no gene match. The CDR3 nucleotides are TGCAGCGTCTCGGGACAGGGGTCGGGCGAGCAGTACTTC. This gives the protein CSVSGQGSGEQYF.

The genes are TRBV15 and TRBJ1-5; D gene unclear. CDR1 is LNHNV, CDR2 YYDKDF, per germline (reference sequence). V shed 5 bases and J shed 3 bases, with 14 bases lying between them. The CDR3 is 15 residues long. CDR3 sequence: CATSARRAFNQPQHF. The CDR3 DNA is TGTGCCACCAGCGCACGTCGGGCATTCAATCAGCCCCAGCATTTT.

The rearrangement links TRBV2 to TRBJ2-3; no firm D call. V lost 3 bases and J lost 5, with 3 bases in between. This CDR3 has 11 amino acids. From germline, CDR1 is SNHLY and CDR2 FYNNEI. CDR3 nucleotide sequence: TGTGCCAGCAGTGATCGAGATACGCAGTATTTT. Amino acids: CASSDRDTQYF.

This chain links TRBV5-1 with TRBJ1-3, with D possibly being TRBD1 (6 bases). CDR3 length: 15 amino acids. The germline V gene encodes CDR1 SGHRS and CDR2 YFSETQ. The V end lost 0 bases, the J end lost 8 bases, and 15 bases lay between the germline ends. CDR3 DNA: TGCGCCAGCAGCTTGGAGGGGGACGGCCGTTACACCATATATTTT. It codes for CASSLEGDGRYTIYF.

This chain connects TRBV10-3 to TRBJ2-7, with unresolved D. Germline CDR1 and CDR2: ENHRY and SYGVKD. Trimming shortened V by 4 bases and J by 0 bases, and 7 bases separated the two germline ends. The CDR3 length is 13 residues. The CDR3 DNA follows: TGTGCCATCAGTGCTGGGTACTCCTACGAGCAGTACTTC. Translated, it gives CAISAGYSYEQYF.

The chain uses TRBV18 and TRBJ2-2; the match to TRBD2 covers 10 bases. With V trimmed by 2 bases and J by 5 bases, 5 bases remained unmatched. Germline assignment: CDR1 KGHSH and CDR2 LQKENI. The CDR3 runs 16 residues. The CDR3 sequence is CASSPTGLAATGELFF. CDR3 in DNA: TGTGCCAGCTCACCAACAGGACTAGCGGCGACCGGGGAGCTGTTTTTT.

This chain's CDR3 is CASSARWDTEAFF. CDR3 bases: TGTGCCAGCAGCGCACGCTGGGACACTGAAGCTTTCTTT. The chain combines TRBV9 with TRBJ1-1; D gene uncertain. V was trimmed by 3 bases and J by 3 bases, leaving 9 bases between them. Germline V gene sequence: CDR1 SGDLS, CDR2 YYNGEE. CDR3 length equals 13 residues.

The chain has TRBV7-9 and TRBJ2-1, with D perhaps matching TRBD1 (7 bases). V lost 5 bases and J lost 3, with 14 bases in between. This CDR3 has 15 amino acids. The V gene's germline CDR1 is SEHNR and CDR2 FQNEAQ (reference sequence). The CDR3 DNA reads TGTGCCAGCAGCCCACCAGGGGGGATCTACAATGAGCAGTTCTTC. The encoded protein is CASSPPGGIYNEQFF.

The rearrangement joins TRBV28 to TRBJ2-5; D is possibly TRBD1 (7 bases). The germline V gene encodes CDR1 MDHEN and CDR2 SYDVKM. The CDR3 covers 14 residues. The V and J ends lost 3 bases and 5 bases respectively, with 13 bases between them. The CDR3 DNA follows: TGTGCCAGCAGTTTTTCAGGGGGAGGTGAGACCCAGTACTTC. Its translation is CASSFSGGGETQYF.

CDR3 sequence reads: CASSQAGTSGSGEQFF. In DNA form, the CDR3 reads TGTGCCAGCAGCCAAGCCGGGACTAGCGGGAGTGGTGAGCAGTTCTTC. The chain has TRBV4-2 and TRBJ2-1, with 14 bases fitting TRBD2. V dropped 1 base and J dropped 9; count of bases not matched to a gene: 5. In germline, CDR1 is LGHNA, CDR2 YNFKEQ. The CDR3 contains 16 residues.

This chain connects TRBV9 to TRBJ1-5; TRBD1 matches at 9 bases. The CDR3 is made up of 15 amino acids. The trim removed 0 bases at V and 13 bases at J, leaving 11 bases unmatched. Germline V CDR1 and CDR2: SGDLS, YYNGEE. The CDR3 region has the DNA TGTGCCAGCAGCGTAGAAGGGACAGGGAATACCCTACAGCATTTT. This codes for CASSVEGTGNTLQHF.

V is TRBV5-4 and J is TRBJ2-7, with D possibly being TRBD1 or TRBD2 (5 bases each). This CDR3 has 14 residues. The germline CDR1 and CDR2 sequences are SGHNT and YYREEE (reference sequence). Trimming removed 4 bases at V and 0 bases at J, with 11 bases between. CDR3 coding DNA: TGTGCCAGCAGCCCCCAAGGGACCTCCTACGAGCAGTACTTC. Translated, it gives CASSPQGTSYEQYF.

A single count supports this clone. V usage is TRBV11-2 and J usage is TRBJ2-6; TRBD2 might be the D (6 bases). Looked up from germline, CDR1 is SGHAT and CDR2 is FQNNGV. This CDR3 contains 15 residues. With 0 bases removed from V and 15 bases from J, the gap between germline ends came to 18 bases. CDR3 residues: CASSLDPSSAEPLTF. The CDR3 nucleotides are TGTGCCAGCAGCTTAGACCCGTCTAGCGCCGAGCCCCTGACTTTC.

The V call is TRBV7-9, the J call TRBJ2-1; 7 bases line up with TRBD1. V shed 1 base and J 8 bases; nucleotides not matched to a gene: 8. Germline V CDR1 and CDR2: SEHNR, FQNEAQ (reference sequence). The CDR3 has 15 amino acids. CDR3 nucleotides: TGTGCCAGCAGCTTAGGTCTAGGGGGCTTCGATGAGCAGTTCTTC. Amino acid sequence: CASSLGLGGFDEQFF.

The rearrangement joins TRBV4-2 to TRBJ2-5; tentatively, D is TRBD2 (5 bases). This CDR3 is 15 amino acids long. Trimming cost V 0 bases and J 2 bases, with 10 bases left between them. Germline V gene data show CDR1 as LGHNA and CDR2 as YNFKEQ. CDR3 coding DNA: TGTGCCAGCAGCCAAGATCTCCGGACTCAAGAGACCCAGTACTTC. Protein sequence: CASSQDLRTQETQYF.

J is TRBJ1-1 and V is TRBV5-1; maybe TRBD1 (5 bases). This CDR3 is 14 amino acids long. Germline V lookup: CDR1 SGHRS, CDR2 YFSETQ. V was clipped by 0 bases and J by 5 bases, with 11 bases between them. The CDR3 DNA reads TGCGCCAGCAGCTTGGTTCCTGGGGGAACTGAAGCTTTCTTT. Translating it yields CASSLVPGGTEAFF.

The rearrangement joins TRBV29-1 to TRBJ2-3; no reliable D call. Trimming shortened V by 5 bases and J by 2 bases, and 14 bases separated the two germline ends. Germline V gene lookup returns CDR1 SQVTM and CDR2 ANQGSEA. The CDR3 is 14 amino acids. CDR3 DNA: TGCAGCGTTAGGAAATCCGCGAACACAGATACGCAGTATTTT. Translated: CSVRKSANTDTQYF.